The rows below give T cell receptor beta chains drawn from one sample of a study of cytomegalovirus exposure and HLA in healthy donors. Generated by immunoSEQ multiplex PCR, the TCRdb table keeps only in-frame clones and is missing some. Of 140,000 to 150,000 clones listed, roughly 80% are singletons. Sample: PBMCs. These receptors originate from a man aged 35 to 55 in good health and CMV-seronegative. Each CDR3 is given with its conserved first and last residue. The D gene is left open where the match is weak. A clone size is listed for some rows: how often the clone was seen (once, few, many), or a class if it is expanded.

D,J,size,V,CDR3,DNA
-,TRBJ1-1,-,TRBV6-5,CASSYSDTRNTEAFF,TGTGCCAGCAGTTACAGTGATACTCGGAACACTGAAGCTTTCTTT
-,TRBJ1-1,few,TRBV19,CALAMGGYTEAFF,TGTGCCCTCGCGATGGGGGGATACACTGAAGCTTTCTTT
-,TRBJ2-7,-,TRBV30,CAWSARGYEQYF,TGTGCCTGGAGTGCCAGGGGCTACGAGCAGTACTTC
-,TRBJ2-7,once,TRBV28,CASSFKVGLASAYEQYF,TGTGCCAGCAGTTTTAAGGTCGGGCTAGCATCAGCCTACGAGCAGTACTTC
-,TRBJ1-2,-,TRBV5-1,CASSLEGRNYGYTF,TGCGCCAGCAGCTTGGAGGGGCGCAACTATGGCTACACCTTC
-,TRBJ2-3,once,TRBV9,CASSWGGRNTDTQYF,TGTGCCAGCAGCTGGGGGGGGCGCAACACAGATACGCAGTATTTT
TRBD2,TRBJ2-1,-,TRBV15,CATSRDPPAGRAYRGNEQFF,TGTGCCACCAGCAGAGACCCTCCGGCAGGGAGGGCCTACAGAGGCAATGAGCAGTTCTTC
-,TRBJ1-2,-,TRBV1,CTSSQVPPQSIFEGYTF,TGCACCAGCAGCCAAGTCCCCCCACAGTCCATCTTCGAGGGCTACACCTTC
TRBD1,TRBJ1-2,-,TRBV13,CASSSGQGYYGYTF,TGTGCCAGCAGCTCCGGACAGGGATACTATGGCTACACCTTC
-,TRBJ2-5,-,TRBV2,CASTTQRAGETQYF,TGTGCCAGCACCACCCAACGCGCAGGAGAGACCCAGTACTTC
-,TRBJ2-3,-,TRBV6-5,CASGRGEASTDTQYF,TGTGCCAGCGGTCGCGGGGAGGCAAGCACAGATACGCAGTATTTT
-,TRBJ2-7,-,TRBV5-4,CASSPGHGASYEQYF,TGTGCCAGCAGCCCCGGACATGGAGCCTCCTACGAGCAGTACTTC
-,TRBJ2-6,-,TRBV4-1,CASSQVSPRDVLTF,TGCGCCAGCAGCCAAGTATCGCCTCGAGACGTCCTGACTTTC
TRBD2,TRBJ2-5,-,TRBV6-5,CASSYPSREEETQYF,TGTGCCAGCAGTTACCCGTCACGGGAGGAAGAGACCCAGTACTTC
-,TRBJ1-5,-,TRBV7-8,CASSFSGARFFSNQPQHF,TGTGCCAGCAGCTTCTCAGGGGCGCGTTTCTTTAGCAATCAGCCCCAGCATTTT
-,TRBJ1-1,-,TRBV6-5,CASSYTSLNTEAFF,TGTGCCAGCAGTTACACAAGTCTGAACACTGAAGCTTTCTTT
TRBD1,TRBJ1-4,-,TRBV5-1,CASSTDRGREKLFF,TGCGCCAGCAGCACGGACAGGGGCCGTGAAAAACTGTTTTTT
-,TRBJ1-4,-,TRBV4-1,CASSQEGAGGLFF,TGCGCCAGCAGCCAAGAAGGGGCGGGGGGCCTGTTTTTT
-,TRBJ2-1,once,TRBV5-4,CASIGRAGASSYNEQFF,TGTGCCAGCATCGGTCGGGCGGGGGCCAGCTCCTACAATGAGCAGTTCTTC
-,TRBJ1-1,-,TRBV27,CASSFLVEVNTEAFF,TGTGCCAGCAGTTTTCTTGTCGAGGTGAACACTGAAGCTTTCTTT
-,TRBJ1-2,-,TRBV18,CASSPPGDFTGGYTF,TGTGCCAGCTCACCTCCCGGGGACTTTACCGGGGGCTACACCTTC
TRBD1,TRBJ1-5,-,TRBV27,CASSPTGTGASYSNQPQHF,TGTGCCAGCAGTCCCACCGGGACAGGGGCCAGCTATAGCAATCAGCCCCAGCATTTT
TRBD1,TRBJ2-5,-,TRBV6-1,CASSVAGTGIIPRATQYF,TGTGCCAGCAGTGTCGCCGGGACAGGGATAATACCCCGGGCGACCCAGTACTTC
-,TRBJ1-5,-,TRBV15,CATRDWGNQPQHF,TGTGCCACCCGGGACTGGGGTAATCAGCCCCAGCATTTT
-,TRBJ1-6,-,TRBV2,CASSPQGSYNSPLHF,TGTGCCAGCAGTCCACAGGGCTCCTATAATTCACCCCTCCACTTT
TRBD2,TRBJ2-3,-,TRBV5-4,CASSRSGGAADTQYF,TGTGCCAGCAGCCGAAGCGGGGGGGCCGCAGATACGCAGTATTTT
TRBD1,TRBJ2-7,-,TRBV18,CASSPGTGNDEQYF,TGTGCCAGCTCACCAGGGACAGGGAACGACGAGCAGTACTTC
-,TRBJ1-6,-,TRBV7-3,CASSLGRTSPLHF,TGTGCCAGCAGCTTGGGGAGGACTTCACCCCTCCACTTT
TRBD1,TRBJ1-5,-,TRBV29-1,CSVLDRTNQPQHF,TGCAGCGTGCTGGACAGGACAAATCAGCCCCAGCATTTT
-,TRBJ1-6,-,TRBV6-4,CASLQGQNYSPLHF,TGTGCCAGCCTCCAAGGACAGAATTATTCACCCCTCCACTTT
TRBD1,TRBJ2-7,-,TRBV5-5,CASTSGQGGWYEQYF,TGTGCCAGCACCTCTGGACAGGGAGGTTGGTACGAGCAGTACTTC
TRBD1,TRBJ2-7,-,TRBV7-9,CASSLNRDSSYEQYF,TGTGCCAGCAGCTTAAACCGGGACAGCTCCTACGAGCAGTACTTC
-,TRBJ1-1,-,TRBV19,CASSWTSMNTEAFF,TGTGCCAGTAGCTGGACAAGTATGAACACTGAAGCTTTCTTT
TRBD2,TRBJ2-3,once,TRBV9,CASSWEGLAGGGTQYF,TGTGCCAGCAGCTGGGAGGGACTAGCAGGGGGTGGGACGCAGTATTTT
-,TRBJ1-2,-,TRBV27,CASSLRGSYGYTF,TGTGCCAGCAGTTTAAGGGGGAGCTATGGCTACACCTTC
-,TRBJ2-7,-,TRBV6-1,CASNPSRYEQYF,TGTGCCAGCAATCCTTCCCGGTACGAGCAGTACTTC
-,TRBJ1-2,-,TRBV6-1,CASTLGGSYGYTF,TGTGCCAGCACCCTGGGGGGGAGCTATGGCTACACCTTC
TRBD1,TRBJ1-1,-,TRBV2,CASSTGGTEAFF,TGTGCCAGCAGTACAGGGGGCACTGAAGCTTTCTTT
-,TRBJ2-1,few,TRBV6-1,CASSEISSSYNEQFF,TGTGCCAGCAGTGAAATCTCGAGCTCCTACAATGAGCAGTTCTTC
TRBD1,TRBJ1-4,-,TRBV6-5,CASSYVQQTGGFELFF,TGTGCCAGCAGTTACGTACAGCAGACAGGGGGTTTTGAACTGTTTTTT
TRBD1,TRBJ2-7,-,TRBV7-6,CASSLGQGLDEQYF,TGTGCCAGCAGCTTAGGACAGGGGCTCGACGAGCAGTACTTC
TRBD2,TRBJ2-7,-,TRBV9,CASSPGGGVSSYEQYF,TGTGCCAGCAGCCCCGGTGGGGGGGTGAGCTCCTACGAGCAGTACTTC
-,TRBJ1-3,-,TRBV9,CASSDRRIGAGRRDTIYF,TGTGCCAGCAGCGACAGGCGGATAGGGGCTGGGCGAAGAGACACCATATATTTT
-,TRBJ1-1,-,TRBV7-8,CASSTQQQVLTEAFF,TGTGCCAGCAGCACCCAACAACAGGTTTTGACTGAAGCTTTCTTT
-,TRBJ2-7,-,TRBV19,CASSMGRGYEQYF,TGTGCCAGTAGTATGGGTAGAGGATACGAGCAGTACTTC
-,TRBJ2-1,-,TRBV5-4,CASSLDSPSYNEQFF,TGTGCCAGCAGCTTAGACAGCCCCAGCTACAATGAGCAGTTCTTC
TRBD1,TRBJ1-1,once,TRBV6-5,CASSSQGENTEAFF,TGTGCCAGCAGTTCACAGGGGGAGAACACTGAAGCTTTCTTT
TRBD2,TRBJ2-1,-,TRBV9,CASSARTTSGGYNEQFF,TGTGCCAGCAGCGCCCGAACGACTAGCGGGGGCTACAATGAGCAGTTCTTC
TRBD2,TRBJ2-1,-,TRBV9,CASSVGLAANEQFF,TGTGCCAGCAGCGTAGGACTAGCGGCCAATGAGCAGTTCTTC
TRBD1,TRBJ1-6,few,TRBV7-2,CASSFPTGESPGTLHF,TGTGCCAGCAGCTTTCCGACAGGGGAATCCCCAGGGACCCTCCACTTT
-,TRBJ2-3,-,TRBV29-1,CSVFPRPGNMGTDTQYF,TGCAGCGTTTTCCCCCGGCCAGGGAATATGGGCACAGATACGCAGTATTTT
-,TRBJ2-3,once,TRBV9,CASSGKGGAVGYTQYF,TGTGCCAGCAGCGGGAAGGGGGGGGCCGTTGGGTATACGCAGTATTTT
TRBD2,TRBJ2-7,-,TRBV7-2,CASSPRGGAIYEQYF,TGTGCCAGCAGCCCCCGGGGGGGGGCCATCTACGAGCAGTACTTC
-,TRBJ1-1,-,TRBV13,CASSLDRGRTEAFF,TGTGCCAGCAGCTTAGATAGAGGGAGAACTGAAGCTTTCTTT